This TCR beta chain was captured by sequencing in a study of blood T cell repertoires in COVID-19. Study-level background: Spain, Italy and the United States supplied samples that represented acute and convalescent COVID-19.

Trimming cost V 3 bases and J 6 bases; bases outside gene matches: 8. The germline V gene has CDR1 MDHEN and CDR2 SYDVKM. The CDR3 runs 15 residues. Original analysis: Estimates of nucleated cell counts were drawn from the amplification of reference gene primers. Clones were sequenced by immunoSEQ multiplex PCR, and TCRdb holds only the in-frame ones, with some missing. V and J calls and clone size come straight from that table; D and trimming were deduced from the DNA. The data show about 410,000 clones, approximately 90% seen once. This clone was counted a single time. The chain has TRBV28 and TRBJ2-1; 7 bases map to TRBD2. The source is a woman aged 25 to 39 with active or convalescent COVID-19. Sequenced sample: peripheral blood. The CDR3, as DNA: TGTGCCAGCAGTTTCCGGGAGCGGGATAGCAATGAGCAGTTCTTC. Its protein product is CASSFRERDSNEQFF.